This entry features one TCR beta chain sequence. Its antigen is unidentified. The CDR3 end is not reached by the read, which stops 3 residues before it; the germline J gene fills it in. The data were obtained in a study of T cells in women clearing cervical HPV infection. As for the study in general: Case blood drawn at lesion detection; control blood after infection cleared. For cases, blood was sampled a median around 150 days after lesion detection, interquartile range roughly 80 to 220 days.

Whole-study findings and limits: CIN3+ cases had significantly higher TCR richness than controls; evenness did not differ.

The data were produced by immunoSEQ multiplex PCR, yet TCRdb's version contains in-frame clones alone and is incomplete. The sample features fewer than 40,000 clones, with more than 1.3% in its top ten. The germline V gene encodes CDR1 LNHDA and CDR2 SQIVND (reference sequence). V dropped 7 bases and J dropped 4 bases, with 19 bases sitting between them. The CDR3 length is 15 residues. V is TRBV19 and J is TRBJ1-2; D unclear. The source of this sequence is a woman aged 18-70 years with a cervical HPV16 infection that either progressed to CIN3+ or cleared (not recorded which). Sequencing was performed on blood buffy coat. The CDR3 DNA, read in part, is TGTGCCAGTATCGATAAGGTTGGCAGATCCTATGGC. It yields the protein CASIDKVGRSYG. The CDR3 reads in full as CASIDKVGRSYGYTF.